This T cell receptor (beta chain) derives from a study of radiation and T cells in renal cell carcinoma. For the study at large: Nephrectomy followed 15 Gy stereotactic body radiation by 4 weeks.

With respect to this clone: What it recognizes is unknown.

Overall study results and limits: In blood, top tumor clones expanded by 2 weeks, shrinking by 4.

The CDR3 is 14 residues long. Germline loops: CDR1 SGHRS, CDR2 YFSETQ. The ends lost 8 bases at V and 6 bases at J; junction bases unmatched: 8. Time point indicated: blood 2 weeks post-SBRT. Treatment described: 15 Gy SBRT to primary tumor, nephrectomy 4 weeks later. Blood was sampled at baseline, 2 weeks and 4 weeks after SBRT. Clones were read by immunoSEQ multiplex PCR, and TCRdb kept only the in-frame ones, dropping some. The sample has 150,000 or so clones, roughly 87% seen once. The sample here was blood, taken from a patient whose treatment included radiotherapy and nephrectomy. This clonotype originated in a woman between 45 and 60 years old with renal cell carcinoma. The chain uses TRBV5-1 and TRBJ1-6, with 7 bases aligning to TRBD1. CDR3 protein: CASRPTGLNSPLHF. CDR3 DNA: TGCGCCAGTCGACCGACAGGGCTTAATTCACCCCTCCACTTT.